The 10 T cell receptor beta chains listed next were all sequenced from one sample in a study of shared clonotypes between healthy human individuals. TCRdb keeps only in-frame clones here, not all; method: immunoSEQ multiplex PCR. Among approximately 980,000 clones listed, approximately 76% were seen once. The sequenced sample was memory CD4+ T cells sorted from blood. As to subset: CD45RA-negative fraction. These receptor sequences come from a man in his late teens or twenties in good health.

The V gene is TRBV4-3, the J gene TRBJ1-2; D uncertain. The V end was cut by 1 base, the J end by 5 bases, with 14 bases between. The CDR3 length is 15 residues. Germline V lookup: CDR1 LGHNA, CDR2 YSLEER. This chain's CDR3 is CASSQVLQSAYGYTF. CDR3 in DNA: TGCGCCAGCAGCCAAGTACTCCAGTCCGCGTATGGCTACACCTTC.

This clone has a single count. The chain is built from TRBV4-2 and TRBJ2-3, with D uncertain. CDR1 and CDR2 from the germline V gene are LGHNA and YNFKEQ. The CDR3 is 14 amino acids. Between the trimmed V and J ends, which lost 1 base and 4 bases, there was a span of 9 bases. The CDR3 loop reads CASSQGSAADTQYF. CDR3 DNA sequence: TGTGCCAGCAGCCAAGGGTCAGCAGCAGATACGCAGTATTTT.

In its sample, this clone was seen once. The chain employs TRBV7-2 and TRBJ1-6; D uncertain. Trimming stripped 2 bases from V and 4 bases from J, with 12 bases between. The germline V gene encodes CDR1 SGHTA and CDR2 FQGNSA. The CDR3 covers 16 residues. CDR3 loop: CASSLNQFQYNSPLHF. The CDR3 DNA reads TGTGCCAGCAGCTTAAATCAGTTTCAGTATAATTCACCCCTCCACTTT.

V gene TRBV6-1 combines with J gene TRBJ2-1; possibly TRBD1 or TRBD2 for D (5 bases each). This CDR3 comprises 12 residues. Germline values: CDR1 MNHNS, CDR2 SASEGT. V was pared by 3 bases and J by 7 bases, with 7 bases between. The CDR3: CASSDWGNEQFF. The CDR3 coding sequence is TGTGCCAGCAGTGATTGGGGGAATGAGCAGTTCTTC.

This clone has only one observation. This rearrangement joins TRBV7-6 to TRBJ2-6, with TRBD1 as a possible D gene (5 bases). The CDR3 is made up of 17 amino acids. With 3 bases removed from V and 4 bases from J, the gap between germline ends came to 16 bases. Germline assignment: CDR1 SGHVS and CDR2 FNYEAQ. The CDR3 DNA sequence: TGTGCCAGCAGCTTTGGGGCTTCCTCTGCCGGGGCCAACGTCCTGACTTTC. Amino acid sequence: CASSFGASSAGANVLTF.

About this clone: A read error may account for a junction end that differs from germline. The CDR3 loop is CASSTGPSYEQYF. The CDR3, as DNA: TGTGCTAGCAGCACCGGACCCTCCTACGAGCAGTACTTC. The rearrangement joins TRBV7-7 to TRBJ2-7; D unresolved. Per the germline V gene, CDR1 is SSHAT and CDR2 is FNYEAQ (reference sequence). The CDR3 sequence is 13 residues long.

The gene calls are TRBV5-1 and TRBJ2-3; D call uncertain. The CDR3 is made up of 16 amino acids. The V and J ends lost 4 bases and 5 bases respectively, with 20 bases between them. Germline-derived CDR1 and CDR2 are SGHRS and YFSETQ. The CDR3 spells CASSLHSATAIDTQYF. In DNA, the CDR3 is TGCGCCAGCAGCCTCCATTCAGCCACTGCGATAGATACGCAGTATTTT. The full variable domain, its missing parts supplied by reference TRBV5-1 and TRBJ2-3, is KAGVTQTPRYLIKTRGQQVTLSCSPISGHRSVSWYQQTPGQGLQFLFEYFSETQRNKGNFPGRFSGRQFSNSRSEMNVSTLELGDSALYLCASSLHSATAIDTQYFGPGTRLTVL.

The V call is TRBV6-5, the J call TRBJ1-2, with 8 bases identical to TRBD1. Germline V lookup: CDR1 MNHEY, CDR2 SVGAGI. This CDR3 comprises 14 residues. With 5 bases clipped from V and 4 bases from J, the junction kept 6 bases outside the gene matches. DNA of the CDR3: TGTGCCAGCAGTAGCCAGGGGGCTTCCTATGGCTACACCTTC. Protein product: CASSSQGASYGYTF.

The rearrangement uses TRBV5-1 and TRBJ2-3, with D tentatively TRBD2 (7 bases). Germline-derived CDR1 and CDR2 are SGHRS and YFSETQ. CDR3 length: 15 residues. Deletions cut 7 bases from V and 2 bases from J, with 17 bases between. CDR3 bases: TGCGCCAGCTCCCCTAGGGGGGGGCCCACAGATACGCAGTATTTT. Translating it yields CASSPRGGPTDTQYF.

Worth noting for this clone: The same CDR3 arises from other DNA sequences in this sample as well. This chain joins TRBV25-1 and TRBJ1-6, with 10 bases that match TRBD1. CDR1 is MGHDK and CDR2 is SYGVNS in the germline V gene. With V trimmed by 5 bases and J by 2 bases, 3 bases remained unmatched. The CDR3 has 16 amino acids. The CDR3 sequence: CASSLGTGAYNSPLHF. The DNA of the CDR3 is TGTGCCAGCAGTCTTGGGACAGGGGCCTATAATTCACCCCTCCACTTT.